The present T cell receptor (beta chain) was sequenced within a study of breast tumors, draining lymph nodes, adjacent tissues. Study-level points and caveats: Data fit most tumor T cells coming from lymph node, expanding in tumor. Compared with lymph nodes, tumors were less diverse; compared with nontumor tissue, more.

CDR3 length: 14 amino acids. V gave up 7 bases and J gave up 6 bases, with 13 bases separating them. Germline V gene lookup returns CDR1 SNHLY and CDR2 FYNNEI. Breast cancer patients provided tissue from their axillary draining lymph nodes. This clonotype was detected ten times or more. What it binds is not known. TCRdb redid the calling of the multiplex PCR reads with MiXCR, one entry per CDR3 protein. Of around 110,000 distinct CDR3 sequences in the sample, about 29% are singletons; the top ten hold approximately 5.4%. The clonotype was recovered from a female donor with breast cancer. Some clones in this sample may be carry-over from other donors' samples. Sequencing used axillary lymph node tissue. The gene calls are TRBV2 and TRBJ1-6, with D possibly TRBD1 on 6 matching bases. The CDR3 DNA reads as TGTGCCAGCATTGGACAGAGATTTAATTCACCCCTCCACTTT. Protein: CASIGQRFNSPLHF.